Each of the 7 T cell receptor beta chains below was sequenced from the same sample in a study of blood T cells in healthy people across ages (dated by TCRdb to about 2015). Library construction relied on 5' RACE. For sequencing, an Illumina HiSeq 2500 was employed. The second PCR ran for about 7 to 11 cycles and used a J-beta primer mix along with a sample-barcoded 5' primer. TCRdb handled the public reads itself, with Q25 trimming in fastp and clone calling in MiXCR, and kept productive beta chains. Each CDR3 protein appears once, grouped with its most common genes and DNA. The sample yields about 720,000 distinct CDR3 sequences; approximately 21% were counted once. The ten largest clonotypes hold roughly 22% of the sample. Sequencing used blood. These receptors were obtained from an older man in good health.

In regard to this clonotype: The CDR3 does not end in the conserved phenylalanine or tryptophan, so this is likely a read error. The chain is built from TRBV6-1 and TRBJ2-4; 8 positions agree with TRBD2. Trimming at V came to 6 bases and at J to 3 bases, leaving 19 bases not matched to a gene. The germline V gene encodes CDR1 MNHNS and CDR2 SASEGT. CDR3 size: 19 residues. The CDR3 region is CASSRREPGTRDIKNIQYL. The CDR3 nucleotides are TGTGCCAGCAGCCGCCGGGAACCCGGGACTAGAGATATCAAAAACATTCAGTACCTC.

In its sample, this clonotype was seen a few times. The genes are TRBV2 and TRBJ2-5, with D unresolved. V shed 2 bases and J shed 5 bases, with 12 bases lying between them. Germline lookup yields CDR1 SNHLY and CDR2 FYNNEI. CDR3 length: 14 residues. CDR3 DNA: TGTGCCAGCAGTGAAACCAGATCTTTGGAGACCCAGTACTTC. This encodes CASSETRSLETQYF.

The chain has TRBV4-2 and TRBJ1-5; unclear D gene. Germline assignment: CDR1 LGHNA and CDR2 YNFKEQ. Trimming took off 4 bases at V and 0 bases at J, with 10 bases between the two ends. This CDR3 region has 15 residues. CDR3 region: CASSPFGNSNQPQHF. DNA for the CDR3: TGTGCCAGCAGCCCCTTTGGCAATAGCAATCAGCCCCAGCATTTT.

CDR3 sequence (DNA): TGCAGCGTTGAATACGGACAGGGGGCGCGTATAGCCAAAAACATTCAGTACTTC. Translated, it gives CSVEYGQGARIAKNIQYF. This chain joins TRBV29-1 and TRBJ2-4, with 11 bases identical to TRBD1. Germline lookup yields CDR1 SQVTM and CDR2 ANQGSEA. The CDR3 totals 18 residues. Losses at the gene ends were 2 bases for V and 0 bases for J; bases not matched to a gene: 9.

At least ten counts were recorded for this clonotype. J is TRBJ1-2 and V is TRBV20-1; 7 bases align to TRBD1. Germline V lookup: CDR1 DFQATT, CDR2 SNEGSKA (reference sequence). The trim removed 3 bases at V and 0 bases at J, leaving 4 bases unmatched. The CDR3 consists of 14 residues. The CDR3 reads CSARGTVPNYGYTF. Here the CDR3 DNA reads TGCAGTGCTAGGGGGACAGTACCTAACTATGGCTACACCTTC.

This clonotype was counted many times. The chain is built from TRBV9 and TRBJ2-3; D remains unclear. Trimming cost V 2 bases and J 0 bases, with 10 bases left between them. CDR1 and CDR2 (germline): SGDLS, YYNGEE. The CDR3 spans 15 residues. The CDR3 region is CASSVGASSTDTQYF. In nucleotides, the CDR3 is TGTGCCAGCAGCGTTGGTGCTTCTAGCACAGATACGCAGTATTTT.

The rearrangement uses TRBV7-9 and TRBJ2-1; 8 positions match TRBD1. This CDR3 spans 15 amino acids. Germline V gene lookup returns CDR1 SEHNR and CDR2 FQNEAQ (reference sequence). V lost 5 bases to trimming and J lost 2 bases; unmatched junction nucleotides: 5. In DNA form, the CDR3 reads TGTGCCAGCAGCACCACAGGGGGGACCTACAATGAGCAGTTCTTC. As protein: CASSTTGGTYNEQFF.